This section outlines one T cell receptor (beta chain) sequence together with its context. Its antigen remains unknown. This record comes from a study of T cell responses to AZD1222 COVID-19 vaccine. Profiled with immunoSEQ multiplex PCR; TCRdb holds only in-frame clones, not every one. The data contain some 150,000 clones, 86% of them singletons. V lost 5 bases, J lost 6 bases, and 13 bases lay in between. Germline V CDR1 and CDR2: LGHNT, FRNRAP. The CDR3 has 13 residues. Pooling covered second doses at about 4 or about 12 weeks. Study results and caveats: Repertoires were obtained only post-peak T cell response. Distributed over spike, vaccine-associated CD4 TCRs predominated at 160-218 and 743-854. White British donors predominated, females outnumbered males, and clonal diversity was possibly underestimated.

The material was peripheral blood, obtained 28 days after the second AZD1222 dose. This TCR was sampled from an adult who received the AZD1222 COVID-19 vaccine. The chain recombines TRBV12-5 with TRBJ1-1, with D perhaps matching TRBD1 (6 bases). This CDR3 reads CASGPDSAAEAFF. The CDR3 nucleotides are TGTGCTAGTGGTCCGGACAGTGCAGCTGAAGCTTTCTTT.